Listed below are T cell receptor beta chains from one sample, sequenced in a study of blood T cell repertoires in COVID-19. The table came from immunoSEQ multiplex PCR; TCRdb's copy has only in-frame clones and leaves some out. The sample carries almost 350,000 clones, approximately 90% recorded once. Specimen: peripheral blood. Receptor source: a woman aged 55-70 years with COVID-19, enrolled during active disease. Each CDR3 is given with its conserved first and last residue. Each record gives: J gene, D gene, clone size, V gene, CDR3 protein, CDR3 DNA. D genes are given only for firm matches. Rows give clone size only sometimes, using once, few, many, or a class for an expanded clone.

>TRBJ1-6|TRBD1|NA|TRBV6-5
CASRDRDRGASPLHF
TGTGCCAGCAGAGATAGGGACAGGGGGGCTTCACCCCTCCACTTT
>TRBJ1-2|NA|NA|TRBV2
CASSERDNRDGYTF
TGTGCCAGCAGTGAACGGGACAACAGGGATGGCTACACCTTC
>TRBJ1-4|NA|NA|TRBV29-1
CSVEEGETNEKLFF
TGCAGCGTTGAAGAAGGGGAAACTAATGAAAAACTGTTTTTT
>TRBJ2-1|TRBD1|NA|TRBV28
CASSLTFRDRGIGSYNEQFF
TGTGCCAGCAGTTTGACTTTCCGGGACAGGGGTATAGGCTCCTACAATGAGCAGTTCTTC
>TRBJ1-5|NA|NA|TRBV6-5
CASSYTLGGGQPQHF
TGTGCCAGCAGTTATACGTTAGGGGGTGGGCAGCCCCAGCATTTT
>TRBJ1-1|NA|NA|TRBV6-5
CASSYSMRGSTEAFF
TGTGCCAGCAGTTACTCAATGCGCGGCAGCACTGAAGCTTTCTTT
>TRBJ1-5|TRBD1|NA|TRBV6-1
CASSEEVPGQGLRSQPQHF
TGTGCCAGCAGTGAAGAAGTCCCGGGACAGGGCCTGAGGAGTCAGCCCCAGCATTTT
>TRBJ2-7|NA|NA|TRBV5-1
CASRNLDGSEQYF
TGCGCCAGCAGAAACCTTGACGGGAGCGAGCAGTACTTC
>TRBJ1-6|TRBD1|once|TRBV6-5
CASSNGQVGTPLHF
TGTGCCAGCAGTAACGGACAGGTTGGAACACCCCTCCACTTT
>TRBJ2-1|TRBD2|NA|TRBV5-5
CASSLRLAGGTTNNEQFF
TGTGCCAGCAGCTTGAGACTAGCGGGGGGAACGACGAACAATGAGCAGTTCTTC
>TRBJ1-1|NA|NA|TRBV11-3
CASSRGVNTEAFF
TGTGCCAGCAGCCGCGGGGTGAACACTGAAGCTTTCTTT
>TRBJ1-1|NA|NA|TRBV11-1
CASSTRGETEAFF
TGTGCCAGCAGTACCCGGGGGGAAACTGAAGCTTTCTTT
>TRBJ2-3|TRBD2|NA|TRBV15
CATSSRSGVYYTQYF
TGTGCCACCAGCAGTCGTAGCGGGGTTTATTATACGCAGTATTTT
>TRBJ2-7|NA|NA|TRBV4-2
CASSQGGAYEQYF
TGTGCCAGCAGCCAAGGCGGGGCCTACGAGCAGTACTTC
>TRBJ1-1|TRBD1|NA|TRBV18
CASSPTTGEASEAFF
TGTGCCAGCTCACCGACTACAGGGGAAGCGAGTGAAGCTTTCTTT
>TRBJ1-1|NA|NA|TRBV30
CAWSVVGGAEAFF
TGTGCCTGGAGTGTAGTGGGGGGTGCTGAAGCTTTCTTT
>TRBJ2-3|NA|NA|TRBV9
CASSPSGSTDTQYF
TGTGCCAGCAGCCCGTCAGGGAGCACAGATACGCAGTATTTT